One sample yielded the 30 T cell receptor beta chains listed below, sequenced in a study of cytotoxic CD8 clonotypes in ibrutinib-treated CLL. Repertoires were generated with immunoSEQ multiplex PCR, while TCRdb's copy carries only in-frame clones and drops some. Of 300,000 to 350,000 clones in the sample, 80% are singletons; the top ten hold 5% to 7%. Source: PBMCs, taken before ibrutinib treatment. These receptors all stem from a human donor with chronic lymphocytic leukemia.

The chain uses TRBV9 and TRBJ1-5; D is undetermined. The V gene lost 3 bases and the J gene lost 4 bases, with 11 bases spanning the gap. Germline-derived CDR1 and CDR2 are SGDLS and YYNGEE. The CDR3 is 14 residues long. The DNA of the CDR3 is TGTGCCAGCAGCGCACACCCAGGTAATCAGCCCCAGCATTTT. As protein: CASSAHPGNQPQHF.

This chain uses TRBV4-3 with TRBJ1-2, with a tentative D call TRBD1 (5 bases). The length of the CDR3 is 15 residues. CDR1 and CDR2 (germline): LGHNA, YSLEER. Trimming stripped 4 bases from V and 4 bases from J, with 16 bases between. The CDR3, as DNA: TGCGCCAGCAGCCCAAGTCAGCCAGGGCGCTATGGCTACACCTTC. This encodes CASSPSQPGRYGYTF.

The gene calls are TRBV10-1 and TRBJ2-7, with D perhaps TRBD1 or TRBD2 (6 bases each). The CDR3 spans 16 residues. Germline CDR1 WNHNN, CDR2 SYGVQD (reference sequence). V lost 0 bases, J lost 3 bases, and 15 bases lay in between. In nucleotides, the CDR3 is TGCGCCAGCAGTGAGTCGCGGGGAACCAGGGGCTACGAGCAGTACTTC. Its protein product is CASSESRGTRGYEQYF.

J is TRBJ1-1 and V is TRBV28; D remains unclear. Germline values: CDR1 MDHEN, CDR2 SYDVKM. V was pared by 0 bases and J by 5 bases, with 4 bases between. The CDR3 has 12 amino acids. The CDR3 coding sequence is TGTGCCAGCAGTTTATGGGCGACTGAAGCTTTCTTT. Its protein is CASSLWATEAFF.

This rearrangement joins TRBV13 to TRBJ2-7; the D is unclear. Germline values: CDR1 PRHDT, CDR2 FYEKMQ (reference sequence). The CDR3 sequence is 15 residues long. V shed 2 bases and J shed 4 bases, with 15 bases lying between them. The CDR3 nucleotides are TGTGCCAGCAGCTTACGTTCTTCGGGCTCATACGAGCAGTACTTC. It encodes CASSLRSSGSYEQYF.

The rearrangement joins TRBV11-2 to TRBJ2-1, with D maybe TRBD2 (5 bases). CDR3 length equals 14 residues. The germline V and J ends were trimmed by 3 bases and 9 bases, with 15 bases remaining between them. Germline V gives CDR1 SGHAT, CDR2 FQNNGV. The CDR3: CASSFRTVMGEQFF. CDR3 nucleotides: TGTGCCAGCAGCTTCCGGACTGTTATGGGTGAGCAGTTCTTC.

The V call is TRBV5-1, the J call TRBJ1-2; the D gene is possibly TRBD1 (6 bases). CDR1 is SGHRS and CDR2 is YFSETQ in the germline V gene. V was pared by 4 bases and J by 7 bases, with 20 bases between. This CDR3 region has 15 residues. This CDR3 reads CASSPLGRGAPGYTF. The CDR3 DNA sequence: TGCGCCAGCAGCCCCCTAGGCCGGGGGGCGCCTGGCTACACCTTC.

The chain has TRBV5-4 and TRBJ2-1, with D possibly being TRBD2 (5 bases). CDR3 length: 14 residues. Germline CDR1 reads SGHNT; CDR2 reads YYREEE (reference sequence). Trimming removed 7 bases at V and 5 bases at J, with 16 bases between. The CDR3 DNA is TGTGCCAGCTATCCGGAGCGGAGAGACAATGAGCAGTTCTTC. Translation gives CASYPERRDNEQFF.

This clone was detected only a few times. V is TRBV30 and J is TRBJ1-5; D uncertain. The CDR3 has 13 amino acids. The germline V gene has CDR1 GTSNPN and CDR2 SVGIG (reference sequence). Deletions cut 0 bases from V and 7 bases from J, with 10 bases between. CDR3 protein: CAWSVQAAQPQHF. The CDR3 DNA follows: TGTGCCTGGAGTGTACAAGCGGCCCAGCCCCAGCATTTT.

This chain joins TRBV7-2 and TRBJ2-7, with no clear D. This CDR3 comprises 15 residues. The germline V and J ends were trimmed by 0 bases and 0 bases, with 9 bases remaining between them. Germline V gene sequence: CDR1 SGHTA, CDR2 FQGNSA. The DNA for the CDR3 is TGTGCCAGCAGCTTAGCTTGGCGGAGCTCCTACGAGCAGTACTTC. Its translation: CASSLAWRSSYEQYF.

This clone was found a few times. This rearrangement joins TRBV5-6 to TRBJ2-2, with D unclear. The V gene lost 3 bases and the J gene lost 3 bases, with 0 bases spanning the gap. Per the germline V gene, CDR1 is SGHDT and CDR2 is YYEEEE. CDR3 length: 11 amino acids. CDR3 DNA: TGTGCCAGCAGCTACACCGGGGAGCTGTTTTTT. Its translation: CASSYTGELFF.

This clone was detected only a few times. CDR3 in amino acids: CASSEIGTGNTGELFF. CDR3 sequence (DNA): TGTGCCAGCAGTGAAATTGGGACCGGGAACACCGGGGAGCTGTTTTTT. This chain joins TRBV6-1 and TRBJ2-2, with D possibly called TRBD1 or TRBD2 (5 bases each). Trimming took 2 bases from V and 1 from J, leaving 11 bases between them. This CDR3 spans 16 amino acids. Germline-derived CDR1 and CDR2 are MNHNS and SASEGT.

The chain joins TRBV19 to TRBJ2-7; tentatively, D is TRBD1 (6 bases). V was pared by 5 bases and J by 4 bases, with 12 bases between. CDR3 length: 13 residues. Germline CDR1 and CDR2: LNHDA and SQIVND (reference sequence). CDR3 coding DNA: TGTGCCAGTAGTGTGCACAGGGAATACGAGCAGTACTTC. Translated, it gives CASSVHREYEQYF.

The sample holds a few counts of this clone. This rearrangement joins TRBV7-6 to TRBJ2-2; 13 nucleotides agree with TRBD2. The length of the CDR3 is 20 residues. In germline, CDR1 is SGHVS, CDR2 FNYEAQ. Trimming cost V 1 base and J 5 bases; bases outside gene matches: 13. CDR3 sequence (DNA): TGTGCCAGCAGCTTAGAATTCAAGGGACTAGCGGGAACTAAAACCGGGGAGCTGTTTTTT. Its translation is CASSLEFKGLAGTKTGELFF.

The J gene is TRBJ1-2, the V gene TRBV9; 7 bases are a match to TRBD1. Germline CDR1 reads SGDLS; CDR2 reads YYNGEE. Trimming cost V 7 bases and J 8 bases; bases outside gene matches: 11. The CDR3 loop spans 13 amino acids. The CDR3 here is CASAKGDSRGYTF. In DNA form, the CDR3 reads TGTGCCAGCGCGAAAGGGGACAGCCGGGGCTACACCTTC.

This clone has a handful of counts. This sample includes further DNA sequences coding for the same CDR3. The chain has TRBV7-2 and TRBJ1-5; D unresolved. V dropped 3 bases and J dropped 4 bases, with 4 bases sitting between them. The germline CDR1 and CDR2 sequences are SGHTA and FQGNSA. This CDR3 is 12 amino acids long. The CDR3 DNA reads as TGTGCCAGCAGCTTCCCAAATCAGCCCCAGCATTTT. As protein: CASSFPNQPQHF.

The chain employs TRBV30 and TRBJ2-7; 7 bases match TRBD2. The CDR3 runs to 15 residues. Germline assignment: CDR1 GTSNPN and CDR2 SVGIG (reference sequence). V lost 1 base, J lost 5 bases, and 11 bases stayed unmatched. The CDR3 here is CAWSGGRTSQHEQYF. The CDR3 region has the DNA TGTGCCTGGAGTGGGGGTAGGACTAGTCAGCACGAGCAGTACTTC.

The V call is TRBV2, the J call TRBJ2-3, with D perhaps matching TRBD1 (7 bases). CDR3 length: 15 amino acids. Germline V gives CDR1 SNHLY, CDR2 FYNNEI. V lost 5 bases and J lost 4, with 16 bases in between. Here the CDR3 DNA reads TGTGCCAGCAGTCTAAGGAGGGACAGCTCAGATACGCAGTATTTT. This gives the protein CASSLRRDSSDTQYF.

The V gene is TRBV27, the J gene TRBJ2-7; TRBD1 might be the D (6 bases). V dropped 3 bases and J dropped 9 bases, with 21 bases sitting between them. The germline V gene encodes CDR1 MNHEY and CDR2 SMNVEV (reference sequence). This CDR3 contains 15 residues. CDR3 in DNA: TGTGCCAGCAGTTTTGGCCGGGACACTCCCGGAGGGCAGTACTTC. Translation: CASSFGRDTPGGQYF.

The chain uses TRBV2 and TRBJ1-2; D call uncertain. Germline CDR1 reads SNHLY; CDR2 reads FYNNEI. Between the trimmed V and J ends, which lost 6 bases and 4 bases, there was a span of 6 bases. The CDR3 is made up of 11 amino acids. CDR3 coding DNA: TGTGCCAGCAGACTAGTCTATGGCTACACCTTC. This sequence encodes CASRLVYGYTF.

The genes are TRBV5-4 and TRBJ2-3; D uncertain. V lost 1 base and J lost 1, with 16 bases in between. Germline CDR1 and CDR2: SGHNT and YYREEE (reference sequence). CDR3 length: 17 residues. The CDR3 region has the DNA TGTGCCAGCAGCTTGTGGGCGCTTGGGCAGGGCACAGATACGCAGTATTTT. It encodes CASSLWALGQGTDTQYF.

This chain connects TRBV5-1 to TRBJ2-5; D is perhaps TRBD1 (6 bases). The CDR3 is 14 residues long. Trimming pared 2 bases from V and 2 bases from J, leaving 10 bases between. Germline loops: CDR1 SGHRS, CDR2 YFSETQ. CDR3 protein: CASSLGQPQETQYF. CDR3 nucleotides: TGCGCCAGCAGCTTAGGACAGCCGCAAGAGACCCAGTACTTC.

This rearrangement joins TRBV7-2 to TRBJ2-2; D unresolved. CDR1 is SGHTA, CDR2 FQGNSA, per germline. The CDR3 extends over 13 amino acids. Trimming shortened V by 5 bases and J by 7 bases, and 11 bases separated the two germline ends. CDR3 protein: CASSPHGIGELFF. In DNA, the CDR3 is TGTGCCAGCAGCCCCCATGGGATCGGGGAGCTGTTTTTT.

The chain uses TRBV19 and TRBJ1-2, with 9 nucleotides matching TRBD1. Germline CDR1 LNHDA, CDR2 SQIVND (reference sequence). Trimming took 5 bases from V and 0 from J; bases not matched to a gene: 4. The CDR3 covers 15 residues. The CDR3 DNA sequence: TGTGCCAGTAGTTCACAGGGGGCTACTAACTATGGCTACACCTTC. As protein: CASSSQGATNYGYTF.

In its sample, this clone was seen once. The V gene is TRBV7-9, the J gene TRBJ1-5; perhaps TRBD1 as D (5 bases). The CDR3 runs 14 residues. Germline V gene lookup returns CDR1 SEHNR and CDR2 FQNEAQ (reference sequence). The V end was cut by 5 bases, the J end by 4 bases, with 12 bases between. The CDR3 DNA sequence: TGTGCCAGCAGCCAGGGCGGGGGTAATCAGCCCCAGCATTTT. Encoded protein: CASSQGGGNQPQHF.

V is TRBV27 and J is TRBJ2-1; D is perhaps TRBD1 or TRBD2 (5 bases each). Germline CDR1 is MNHEY and CDR2 is SMNVEV (reference sequence). Trimming shortened V by 4 bases and J by 0 bases, and 10 bases separated the two germline ends. The CDR3 is made up of 15 amino acids. The CDR3, as DNA: TGTGCCAGCAGTTCGTGGGGGAGCTCCTACAATGAGCAGTTCTTC. As protein: CASSSWGSSYNEQFF.

The chain employs TRBV5-5 and TRBJ2-7; D unresolved. V lost 0 bases and J lost 1, with 14 bases in between. CDR1 SGHKS and CDR2 YYEKEE come from the germline V gene (reference sequence). The CDR3 has 16 residues. The CDR3 DNA sequence: TGTGCCAGCAGCTTGGCCGCAGGCCAGTCATCCTACGAGCAGTACTTC. Its protein product is CASSLAAGQSSYEQYF.

The chain is built from TRBV5-1 and TRBJ1-1; 9 bases match TRBD1. Germline V CDR1 and CDR2: SGHRS, YFSETQ. V gave up 3 bases and J gave up 1 base; unmatched junction bases: 4. The CDR3 spans 15 residues. Here the CDR3 DNA reads TGCGCCAGCAGCTCGAGGACAGGGGCGAACACTGAAGCTTTCTTT. Protein: CASSSRTGANTEAFF.

The CDR3 DNA reads TGTGCCAGCAGCTATCACCCACGTTACGAGCAGTACTTC. This codes for CASSYHPRYEQYF. The rearrangement links TRBV27 to TRBJ2-7; D is ambiguous. CDR1 and CDR2 from the germline V gene are MNHEY and SMNVEV (reference sequence). The CDR3 is 13 amino acids. V dropped 6 bases and J dropped 4 bases, with 13 bases sitting between them.

DNA for the CDR3: TGCAGCGGGCGGGAGCAGGGGGCGTCCTACAATGAGCAGTTCTTC. Its protein is CSGREQGASYNEQFF. The chain links TRBV29-1 to TRBJ2-1; tentatively, D is TRBD1 (8 bases). CDR1 SQVTM and CDR2 ANQGSEA come from the germline V gene. The CDR3 extends over 15 amino acids. With 7 bases removed from V and 1 base from J, the gap between germline ends came to 17 bases.